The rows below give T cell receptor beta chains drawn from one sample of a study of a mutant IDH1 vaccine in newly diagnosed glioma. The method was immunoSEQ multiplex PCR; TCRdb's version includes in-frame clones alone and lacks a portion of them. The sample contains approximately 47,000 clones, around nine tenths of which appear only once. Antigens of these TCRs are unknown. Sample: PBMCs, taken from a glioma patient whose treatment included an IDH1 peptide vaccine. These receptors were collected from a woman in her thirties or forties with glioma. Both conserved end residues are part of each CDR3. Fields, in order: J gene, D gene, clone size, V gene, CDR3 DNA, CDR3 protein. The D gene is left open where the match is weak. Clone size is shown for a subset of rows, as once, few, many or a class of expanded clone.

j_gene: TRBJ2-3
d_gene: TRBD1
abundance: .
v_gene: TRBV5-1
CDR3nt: TGCGCCAGCAGACGACAGGGGGTTACCGGTACGCAGTATTTT
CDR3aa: CASRRQGVTGTQYF

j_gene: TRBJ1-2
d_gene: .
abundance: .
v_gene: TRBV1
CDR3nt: TGCACCAGCAGCCTAGGGACAGGGGGCCTATATGGCTACACCTTC
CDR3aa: CTSSLGTGGLYGYTF

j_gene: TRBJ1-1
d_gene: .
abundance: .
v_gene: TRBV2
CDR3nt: TGTGCCAGCAGGGACAGAGGTGAAGCTTTCTTT
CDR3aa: CASRDRGEAFF

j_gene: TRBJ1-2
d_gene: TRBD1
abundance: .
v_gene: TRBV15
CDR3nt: TGTGCCACCAGCAGAGGTCAGGGGGTCCTCTATGGCTACACCTTC
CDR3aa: CATSRGQGVLYGYTF

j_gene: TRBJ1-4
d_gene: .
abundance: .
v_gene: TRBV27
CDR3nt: TGTGCCAGCAGTGTGACAGGAACAAATGAAAAACTGTTTTTT
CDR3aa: CASSVTGTNEKLFF

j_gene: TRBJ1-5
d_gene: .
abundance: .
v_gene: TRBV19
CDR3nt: TGTGCCACGTCACTGAATGGGTTCAATCAGCCCCAGCATTTT
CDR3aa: CATSLNGFNQPQHF

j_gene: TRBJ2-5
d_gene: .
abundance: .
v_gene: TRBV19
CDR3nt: TGTGCCAGTAGCCCGATCGTCGGGCAAGAGACCCAGTACTTC
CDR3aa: CASSPIVGQETQYF

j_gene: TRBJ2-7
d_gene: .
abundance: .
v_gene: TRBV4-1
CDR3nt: TGCGCCAGCAGCCAAGATCGGATCGAGCAGTACTTC
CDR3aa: CASSQDRIEQYF

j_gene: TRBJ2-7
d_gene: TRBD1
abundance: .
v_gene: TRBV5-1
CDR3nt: TGCGCCAGCAGCTTGCGGGTGCAGGGGGCCGACGAGCAGTACTTC
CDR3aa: CASSLRVQGADEQYF

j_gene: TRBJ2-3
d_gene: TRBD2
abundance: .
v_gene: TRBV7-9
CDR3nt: TGTGCCAGCAGCTTAGCTTCGTCGGGGGGGACAGATACGCAGTATTTT
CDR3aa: CASSLASSGGTDTQYF

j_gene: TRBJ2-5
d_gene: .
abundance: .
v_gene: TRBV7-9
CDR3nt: TGTGCCAGCAGCTTATCCCTGAGGGCCCAAGAGACCCAGTACTTC
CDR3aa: CASSLSLRAQETQYF

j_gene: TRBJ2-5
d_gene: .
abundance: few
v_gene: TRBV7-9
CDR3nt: TGTGCCAGCAGTGCCGGACAACTGGAAGGGACCCAGTACTTC
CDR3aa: CASSAGQLEGTQYF

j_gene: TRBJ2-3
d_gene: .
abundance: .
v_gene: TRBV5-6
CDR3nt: TGTGCCAGCAGCCTCAAGACCGGGCCCAGAACAGATACGCAGTATTTT
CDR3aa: CASSLKTGPRTDTQYF

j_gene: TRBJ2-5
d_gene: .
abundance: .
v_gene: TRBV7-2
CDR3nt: TGTGCCAGCAGCTTAGGGGGGGCCAGGGAGACCCAGTACTTC
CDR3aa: CASSLGGARETQYF

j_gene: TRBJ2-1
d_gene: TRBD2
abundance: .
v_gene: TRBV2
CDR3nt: TGTGCCAGCAGTGTCCGCGGGGGGGCGGACAATGAGCAGTTCTTC
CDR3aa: CASSVRGGADNEQFF

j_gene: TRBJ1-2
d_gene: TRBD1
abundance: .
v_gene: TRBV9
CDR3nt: TGTGCCAGCAGCCCCACCGGACAGGGAGGAGGCTACACCTTC
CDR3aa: CASSPTGQGGGYTF

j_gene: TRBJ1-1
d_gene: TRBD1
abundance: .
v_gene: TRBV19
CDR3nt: TGTGCCAGTAGTACCAAACGGGACAGGGGGCGATACACTGAAGCTTTCTTT
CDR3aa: CASSTKRDRGRYTEAFF

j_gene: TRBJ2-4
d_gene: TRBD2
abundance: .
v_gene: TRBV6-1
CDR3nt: TGTGCCAGCAGTGAGCTACTAGCGGGAGGTGGAGCCAAAAACATTCAGTACTTC
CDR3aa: CASSELLAGGGAKNIQYF

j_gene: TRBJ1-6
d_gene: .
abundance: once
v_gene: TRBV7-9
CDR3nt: TGTGCCAGCAGCGACCTTGGTTGGGGACACAATAATTCACCCCTCCACTTT
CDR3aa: CASSDLGWGHNNSPLHF

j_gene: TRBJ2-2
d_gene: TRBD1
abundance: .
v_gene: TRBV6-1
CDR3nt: TGTGCCAGCAGTCTACAGGGGTGGGCCGGGGAGCTGTTTTTT
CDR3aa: CASSLQGWAGELFF

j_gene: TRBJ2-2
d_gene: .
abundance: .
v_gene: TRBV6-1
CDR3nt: TGTGCCAGCAGTGGGGTTCGGAACGGGGAGCTGTTTTTT
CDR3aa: CASSGVRNGELFF

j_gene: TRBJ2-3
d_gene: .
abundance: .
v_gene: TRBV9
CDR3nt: TGTGCCAGCAGCGTAGGGTCAGATACGCAGTATTTT
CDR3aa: CASSVGSDTQYF

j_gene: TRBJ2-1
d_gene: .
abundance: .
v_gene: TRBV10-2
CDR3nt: TGCGCCAGCAGTGACCTAGCCGCGGGCTCCTACAATGAGCAGTTCTTC
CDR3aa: CASSDLAAGSYNEQFF

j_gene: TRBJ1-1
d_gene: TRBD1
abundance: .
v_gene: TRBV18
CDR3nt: TGTGCCAGCTCACCACGGGTGGACAGGGCCACTGAAGCTTTCTTT
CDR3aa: CASSPRVDRATEAFF